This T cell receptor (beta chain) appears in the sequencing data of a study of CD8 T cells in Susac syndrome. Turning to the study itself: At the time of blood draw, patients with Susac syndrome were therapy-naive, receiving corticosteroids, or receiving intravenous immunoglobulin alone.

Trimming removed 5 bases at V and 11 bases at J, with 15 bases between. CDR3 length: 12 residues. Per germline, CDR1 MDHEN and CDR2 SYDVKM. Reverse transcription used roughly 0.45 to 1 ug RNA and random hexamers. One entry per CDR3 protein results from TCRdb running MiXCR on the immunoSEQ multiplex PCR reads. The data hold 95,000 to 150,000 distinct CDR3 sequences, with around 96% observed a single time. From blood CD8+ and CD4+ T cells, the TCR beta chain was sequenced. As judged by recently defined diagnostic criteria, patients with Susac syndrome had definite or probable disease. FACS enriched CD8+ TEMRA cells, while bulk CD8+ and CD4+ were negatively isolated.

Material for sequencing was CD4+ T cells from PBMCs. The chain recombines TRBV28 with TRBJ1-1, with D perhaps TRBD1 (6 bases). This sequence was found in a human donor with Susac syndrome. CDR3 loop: CASSAGTRSAFF. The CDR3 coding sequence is TGTGCCAGCAGTGCCGGGACAAGGAGTGCTTTCTTT. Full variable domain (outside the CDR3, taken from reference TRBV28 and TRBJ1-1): DVKVTQSSRYLVKRTGEKVFLECVQDMDHENMFWYRQDPGLGLRLIYFSYDVKMKEKGDIPEGYSVSREKKERFSLILESASTNQTSMYLCASSAGTRSAFFGQGTRLTVV.